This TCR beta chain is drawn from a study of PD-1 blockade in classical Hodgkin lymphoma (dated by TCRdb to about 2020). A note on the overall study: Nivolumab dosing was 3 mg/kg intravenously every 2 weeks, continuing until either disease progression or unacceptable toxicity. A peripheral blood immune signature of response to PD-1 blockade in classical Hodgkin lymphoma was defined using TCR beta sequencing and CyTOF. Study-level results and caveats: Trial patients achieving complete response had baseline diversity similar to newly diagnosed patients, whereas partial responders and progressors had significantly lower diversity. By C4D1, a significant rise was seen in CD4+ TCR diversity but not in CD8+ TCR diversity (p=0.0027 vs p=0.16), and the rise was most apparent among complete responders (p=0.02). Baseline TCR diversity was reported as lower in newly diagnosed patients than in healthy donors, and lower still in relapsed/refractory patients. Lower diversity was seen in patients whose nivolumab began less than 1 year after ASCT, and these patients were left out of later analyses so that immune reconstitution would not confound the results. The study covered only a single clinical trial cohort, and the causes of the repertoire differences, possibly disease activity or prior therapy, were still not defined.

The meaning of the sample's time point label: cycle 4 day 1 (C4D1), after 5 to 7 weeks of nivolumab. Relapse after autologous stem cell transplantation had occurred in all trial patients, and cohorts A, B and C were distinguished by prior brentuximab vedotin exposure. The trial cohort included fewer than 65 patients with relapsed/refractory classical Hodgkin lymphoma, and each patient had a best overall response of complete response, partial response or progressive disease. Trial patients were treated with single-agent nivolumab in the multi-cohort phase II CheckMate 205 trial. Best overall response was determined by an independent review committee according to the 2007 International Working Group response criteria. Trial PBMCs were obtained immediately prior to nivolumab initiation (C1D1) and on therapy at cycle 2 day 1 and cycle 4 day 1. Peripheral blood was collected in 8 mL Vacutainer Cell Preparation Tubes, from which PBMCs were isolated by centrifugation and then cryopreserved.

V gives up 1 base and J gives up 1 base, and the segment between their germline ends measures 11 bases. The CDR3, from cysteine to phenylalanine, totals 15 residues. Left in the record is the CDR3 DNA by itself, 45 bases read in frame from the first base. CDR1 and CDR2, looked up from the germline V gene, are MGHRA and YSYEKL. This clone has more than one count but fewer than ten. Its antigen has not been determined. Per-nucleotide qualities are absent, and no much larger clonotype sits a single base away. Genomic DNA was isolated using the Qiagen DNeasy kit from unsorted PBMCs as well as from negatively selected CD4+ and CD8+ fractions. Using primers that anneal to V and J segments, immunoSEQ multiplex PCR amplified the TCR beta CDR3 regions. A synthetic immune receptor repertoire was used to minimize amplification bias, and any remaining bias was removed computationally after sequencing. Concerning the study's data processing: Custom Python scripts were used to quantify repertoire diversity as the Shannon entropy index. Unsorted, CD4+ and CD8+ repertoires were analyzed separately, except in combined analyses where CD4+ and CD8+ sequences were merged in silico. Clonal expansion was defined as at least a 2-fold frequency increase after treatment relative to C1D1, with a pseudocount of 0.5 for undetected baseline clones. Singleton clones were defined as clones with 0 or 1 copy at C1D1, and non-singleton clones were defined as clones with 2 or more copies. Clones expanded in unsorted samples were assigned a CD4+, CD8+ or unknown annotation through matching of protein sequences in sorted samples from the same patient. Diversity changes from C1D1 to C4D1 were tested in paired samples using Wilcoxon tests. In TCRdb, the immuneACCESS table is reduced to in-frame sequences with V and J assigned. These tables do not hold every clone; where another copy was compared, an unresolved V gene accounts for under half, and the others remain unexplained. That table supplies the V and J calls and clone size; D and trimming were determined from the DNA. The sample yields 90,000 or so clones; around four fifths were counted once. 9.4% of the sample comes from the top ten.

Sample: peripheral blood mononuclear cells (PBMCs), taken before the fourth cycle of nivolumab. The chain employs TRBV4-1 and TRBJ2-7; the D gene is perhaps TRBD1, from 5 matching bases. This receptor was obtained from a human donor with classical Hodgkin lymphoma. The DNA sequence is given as TGCGCCAGCAGCCAAGCTCAGGGCCTTTCCTACGAGCAGTACTTC. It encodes CASSQAQGLSYEQYF.